This T cell receptor (beta chain) was found in a study of beta chain features in type 1 diabetes. Study overall: Sorted cells examined across all samples numbered roughly 99,000,000. General study findings and limits: Type 1 diabetes patients had TCRB CDR3s that were shorter (moderately but significantly so) in all four CD4+ subsets.

Sorting of CD4+ naive, central memory, regulatory and stem cell-like memory cells was performed via CD45RO/CCR7/CD25/CD127/CD95/CD27. Per germline, CDR1 ENHRY and CDR2 SYGVKD. V trimming: 7 bases; J trimming: 3 bases; junction bases outside the gene matches: 6. This CDR3 region has 15 residues. Of the isolated RNA, all was reverse transcribed, and so the sequenced material was expressed TCRB transcripts. Libraries were prepared by immunoSEQ multiplex PCR; TCRdb keeps only in-frame clonotypes and omits some of them. The table records fewer than 350,000 clones, 14% to 15% of them present only once. A word on this clone: Antigen unknown.

The source material was naive CD4+ T cells from blood. The receptor was isolated from a man between 18 and 35 years old with type 1 diabetes. The chain employs TRBV10-3 and TRBJ2-1; 10 bases are a match to TRBD2. CDR3 nucleotides: TGTGCCATCACCTCCACTAGCGGGAACTACAATGAGCAGTTCTTC. This gives the protein CAITSTSGNYNEQFF.